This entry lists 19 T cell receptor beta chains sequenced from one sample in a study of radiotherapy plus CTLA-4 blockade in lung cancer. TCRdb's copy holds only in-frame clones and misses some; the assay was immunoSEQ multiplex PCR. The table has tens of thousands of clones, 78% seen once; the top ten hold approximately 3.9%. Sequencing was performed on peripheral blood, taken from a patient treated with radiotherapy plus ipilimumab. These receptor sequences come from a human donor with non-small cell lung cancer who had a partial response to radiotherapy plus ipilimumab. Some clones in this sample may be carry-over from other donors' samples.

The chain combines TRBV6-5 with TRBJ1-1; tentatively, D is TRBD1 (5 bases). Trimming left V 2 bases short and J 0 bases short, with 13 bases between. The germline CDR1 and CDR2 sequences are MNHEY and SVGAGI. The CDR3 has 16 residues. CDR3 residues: CASSYTPGLLNTEAFF. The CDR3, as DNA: TGTGCCAGCAGTTACACCCCGGGACTCCTGAACACTGAAGCTTTCTTT.

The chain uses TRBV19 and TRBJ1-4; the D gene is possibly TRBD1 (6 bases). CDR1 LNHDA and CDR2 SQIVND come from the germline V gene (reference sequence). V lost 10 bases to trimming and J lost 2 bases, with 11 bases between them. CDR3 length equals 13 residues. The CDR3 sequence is CATGAGTNEKLFF. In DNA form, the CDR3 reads TGTGCCACAGGGGCAGGGACTAATGAAAAACTGTTTTTT.

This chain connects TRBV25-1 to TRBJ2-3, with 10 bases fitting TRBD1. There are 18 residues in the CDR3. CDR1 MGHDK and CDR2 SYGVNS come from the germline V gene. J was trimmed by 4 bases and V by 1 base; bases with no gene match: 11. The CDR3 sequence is CASSESTGGERAADTQYF. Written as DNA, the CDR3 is TGTGCCAGCAGTGAATCGACAGGGGGCGAAAGAGCTGCAGATACGCAGTATTTT.

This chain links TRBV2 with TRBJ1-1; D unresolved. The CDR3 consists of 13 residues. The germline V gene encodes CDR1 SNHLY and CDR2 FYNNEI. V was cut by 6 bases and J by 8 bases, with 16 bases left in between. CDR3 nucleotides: TGTGCCAGCAGATCGTACGGGAGGCAAGAAGCTTTCTTT. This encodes CASRSYGRQEAFF. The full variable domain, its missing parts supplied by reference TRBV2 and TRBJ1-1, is EPEVTQTPSHQVTQMGQEVILRCVPISNHLYFYWYRQILGQKVEFLVSFYNNEISEKSEIFDDQFSVERPDGSNFTLKIRSTKLEDSAMYFCASRSYGRQEAFFGQGTRLTVV.

The CDR3 loop is CASSWFVIAELGEQFF. The CDR3 coding sequence is TGTGCCAGCAGCTGGTTCGTTATAGCGGAGCTAGGCGAGCAGTTCTTC. This chain connects TRBV7-9 to TRBJ2-1, with D possibly TRBD2 on 6 matching bases. Trimming stripped 4 bases from V and 10 bases from J, with 23 bases between. Germline V lookup: CDR1 SEHNR, CDR2 FQNEAQ (reference sequence). The CDR3 is made up of 16 amino acids. Full variable domain (remainder filled in from reference TRBV7-9 and TRBJ2-1): DTGVSQNPRHKITKRGQNVTFRCDPISEHNRLYWYRQTLGQGPEFLTYFQNEAQLEKSRLLSDRFSAERPKGSFSTLEIQRTEQGDSAMYLCASSWFVIAELGEQFFGPGTRLTVL.

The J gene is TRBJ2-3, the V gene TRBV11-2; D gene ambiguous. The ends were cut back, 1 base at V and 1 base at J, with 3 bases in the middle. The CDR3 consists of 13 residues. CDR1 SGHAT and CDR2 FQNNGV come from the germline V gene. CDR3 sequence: CASSLAGTDTQYF. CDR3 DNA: TGTGCCAGCAGCTTAGCCGGCACAGATACGCAGTATTTT. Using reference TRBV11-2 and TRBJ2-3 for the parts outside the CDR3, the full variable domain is EAGVAQSPRYKIIEKRQSVAFWCNPISGHATLYWYQQILGQGPKLLIQFQNNGVVDDSQLPKDRFSAERLKGVDSTLKIQPAKLEDSAVYLCASSLAGTDTQYFGPGTRLTVL.

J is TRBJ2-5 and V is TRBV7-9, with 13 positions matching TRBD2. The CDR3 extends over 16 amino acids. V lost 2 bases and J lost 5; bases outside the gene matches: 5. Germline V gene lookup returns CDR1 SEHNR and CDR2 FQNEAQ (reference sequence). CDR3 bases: TGTGCCAGCAGCTTAACTAGCGGGGGGGCGTGGGAGACCCAGTACTTC. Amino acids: CASSLTSGGAWETQYF.

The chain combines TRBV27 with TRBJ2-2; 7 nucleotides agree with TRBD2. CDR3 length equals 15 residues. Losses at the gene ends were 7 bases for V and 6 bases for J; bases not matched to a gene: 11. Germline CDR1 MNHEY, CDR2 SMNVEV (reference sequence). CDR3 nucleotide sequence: TGTGCCAGCATGATCCTGGCGGGAGAGTCCGGGGAGCTGTTTTTT. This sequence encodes CASMILAGESGELFF.

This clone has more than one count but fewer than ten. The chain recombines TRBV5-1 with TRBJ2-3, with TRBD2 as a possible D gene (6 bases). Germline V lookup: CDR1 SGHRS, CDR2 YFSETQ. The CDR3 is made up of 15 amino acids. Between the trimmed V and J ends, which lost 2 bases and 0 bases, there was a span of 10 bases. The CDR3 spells CASSFGGSSTDTQYF. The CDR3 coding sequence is TGCGCCAGCAGCTTCGGAGGGAGCAGCACAGATACGCAGTATTTT.

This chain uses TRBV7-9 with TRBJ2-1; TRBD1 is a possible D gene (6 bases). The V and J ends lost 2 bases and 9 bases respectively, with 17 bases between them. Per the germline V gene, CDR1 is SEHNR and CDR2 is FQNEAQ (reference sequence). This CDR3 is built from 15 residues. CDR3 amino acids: CASSLQGILGGEQFF. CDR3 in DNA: TGTGCCAGCAGCTTACAGGGCATCTTAGGGGGTGAGCAGTTCTTC. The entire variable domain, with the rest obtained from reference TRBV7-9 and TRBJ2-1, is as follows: DTGVSQNPRHKITKRGQNVTFRCDPISEHNRLYWYRQTLGQGPEFLTYFQNEAQLEKSRLLSDRFSAERPKGSFSTLEIQRTEQGDSAMYLCASSLQGILGGEQFFGPGTRLTVL.

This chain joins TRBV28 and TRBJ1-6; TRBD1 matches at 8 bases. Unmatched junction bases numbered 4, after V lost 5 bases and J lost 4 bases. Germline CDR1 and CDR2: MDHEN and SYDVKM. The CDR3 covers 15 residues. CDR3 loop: CASSPGQGYNSPLHF. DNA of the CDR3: TGTGCCAGCAGTCCCGGACAGGGATATAATTCACCCCTCCACTTT.

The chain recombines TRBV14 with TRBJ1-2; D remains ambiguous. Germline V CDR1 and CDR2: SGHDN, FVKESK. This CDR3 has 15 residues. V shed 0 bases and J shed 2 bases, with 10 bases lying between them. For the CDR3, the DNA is TGTGCCAGCAGCCAAGAGAGAGGCAAGAACTATGGCTACACCTTC. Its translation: CASSQERGKNYGYTF.

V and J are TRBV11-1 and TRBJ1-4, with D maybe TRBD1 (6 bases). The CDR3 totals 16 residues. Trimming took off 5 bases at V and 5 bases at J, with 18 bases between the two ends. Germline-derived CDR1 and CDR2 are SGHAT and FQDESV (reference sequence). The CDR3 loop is CASSAVTGLINEKLFF. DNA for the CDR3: TGTGCCAGCAGCGCCGTCACAGGGCTTATCAATGAAAAACTGTTTTTT.

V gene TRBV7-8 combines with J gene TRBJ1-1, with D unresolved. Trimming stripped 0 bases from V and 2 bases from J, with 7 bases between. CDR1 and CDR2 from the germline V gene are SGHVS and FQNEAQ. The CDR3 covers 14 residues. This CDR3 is CASSLAGGNTEAFF. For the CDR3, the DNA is TGTGCCAGCAGCTTAGCGGGAGGTAACACTGAAGCTTTCTTT.

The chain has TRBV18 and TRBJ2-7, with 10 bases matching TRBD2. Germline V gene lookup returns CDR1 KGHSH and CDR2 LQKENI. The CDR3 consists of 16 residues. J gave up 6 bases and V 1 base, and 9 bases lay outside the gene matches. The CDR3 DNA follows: TGTGCCAGCTCACCACTTCTAGCGGGAGCGGTGGGCGAGCAGTACTTC. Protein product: CASSPLLAGAVGEQYF.

The CDR3 sequence is CASSFQANENEQFF. CDR3 in DNA: TGCGCCAGCAGCTTCCAGGCCAATGAGAATGAGCAGTTCTTC. The J gene is TRBJ2-1, the V gene TRBV5-1; D remains ambiguous. CDR3 length: 14 residues. The germline V and J ends were trimmed by 2 bases and 7 bases, with 13 bases remaining between them. Per the germline V gene, CDR1 is SGHRS and CDR2 is YFSETQ.

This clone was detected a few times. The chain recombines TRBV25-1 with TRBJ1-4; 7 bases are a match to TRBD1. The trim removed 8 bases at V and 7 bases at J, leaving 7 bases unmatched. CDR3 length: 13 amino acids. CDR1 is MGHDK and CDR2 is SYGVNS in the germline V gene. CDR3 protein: CASSRQGVEKLFF. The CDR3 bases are TGTGCCAGCTCTAGGCAGGGGGTTGAAAAACTGTTTTTT. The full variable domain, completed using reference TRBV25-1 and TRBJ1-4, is EADIYQTPRYLVIGTGKKITLECSQTMGHDKMYWYQQDPGMELHLIHYSYGVNSTEKGDLSSESTVSRIRTEHFPLTLESARPSHTSQYLCASSRQGVEKLFFGSGTQLSVL.

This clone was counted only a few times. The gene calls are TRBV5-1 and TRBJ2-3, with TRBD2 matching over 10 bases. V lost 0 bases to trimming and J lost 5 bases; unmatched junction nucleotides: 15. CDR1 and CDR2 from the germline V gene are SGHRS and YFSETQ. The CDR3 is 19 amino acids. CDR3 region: CASSLAASGGLNYGDTQYF. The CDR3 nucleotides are TGCGCCAGCAGCTTGGCGGCTAGCGGGGGCCTAAACTACGGAGATACGCAGTATTTT.

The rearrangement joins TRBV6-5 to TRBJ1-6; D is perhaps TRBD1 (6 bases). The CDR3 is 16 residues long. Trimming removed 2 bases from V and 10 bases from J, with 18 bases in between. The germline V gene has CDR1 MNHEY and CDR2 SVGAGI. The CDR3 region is CASSYLAGQRQSPLHF. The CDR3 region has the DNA TGTGCCAGCAGTTACCTCGCTGGACAGCGGCAATCACCCCTCCACTTT.